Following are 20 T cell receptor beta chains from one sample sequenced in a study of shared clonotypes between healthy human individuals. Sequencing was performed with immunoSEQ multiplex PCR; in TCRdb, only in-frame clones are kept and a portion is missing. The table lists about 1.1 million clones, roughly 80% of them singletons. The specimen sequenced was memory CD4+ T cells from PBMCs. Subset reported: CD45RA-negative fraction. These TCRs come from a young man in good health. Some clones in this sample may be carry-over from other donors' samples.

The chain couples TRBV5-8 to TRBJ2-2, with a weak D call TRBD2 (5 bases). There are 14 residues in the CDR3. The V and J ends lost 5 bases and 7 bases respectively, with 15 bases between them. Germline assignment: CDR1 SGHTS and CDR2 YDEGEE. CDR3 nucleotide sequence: TGTGCCAGCAGTTTCCGCCGGGATAGCGGGGAGCTGTTTTTT. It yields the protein CASSFRRDSGELFF. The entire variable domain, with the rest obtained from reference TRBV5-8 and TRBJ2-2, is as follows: EAGVTQSPTHLIKTRGQQATLRCSPISGHTSVYWYQQALGLGLQFLLWYDEGEERNRGNFPPRFSGRQFPNYSSELNVNALELEDSALYLCASSFRRDSGELFFGEGSRLTVL.

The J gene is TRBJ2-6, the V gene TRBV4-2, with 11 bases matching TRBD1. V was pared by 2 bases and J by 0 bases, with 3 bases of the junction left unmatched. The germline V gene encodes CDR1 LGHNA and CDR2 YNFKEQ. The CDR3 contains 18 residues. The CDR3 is CASSQRGTGGSGANVLTF. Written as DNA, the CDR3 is TGTGCCAGCAGCCAACGGGGGACAGGGGGCTCTGGGGCCAACGTCCTGACTTTC.

For the CDR3, the DNA is TGTGCCAGCACCATCTCTCATGGGACTGAAGCTTTCTTT. Protein sequence: CASTISHGTEAFF. The genes are TRBV6-1 and TRBJ1-1; D unresolved. Germline V lookup: CDR1 MNHNS, CDR2 SASEGT. Trimming pared 7 bases from V and 5 bases from J, leaving 14 bases between. CDR3 length: 13 amino acids.

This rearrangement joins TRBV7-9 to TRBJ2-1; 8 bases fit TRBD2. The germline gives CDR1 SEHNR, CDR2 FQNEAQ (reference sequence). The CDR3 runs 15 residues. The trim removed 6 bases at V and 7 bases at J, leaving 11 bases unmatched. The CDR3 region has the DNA TGTGCCAGCAGACTTACTAGCGGAACTTCGAATGAGCAGTTCTTC. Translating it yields CASRLTSGTSNEQFF.

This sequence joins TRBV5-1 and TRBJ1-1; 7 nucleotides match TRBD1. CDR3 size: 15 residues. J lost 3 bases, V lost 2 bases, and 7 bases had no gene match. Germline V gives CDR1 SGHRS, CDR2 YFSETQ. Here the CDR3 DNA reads TGCGCCAGCAGCTTCCTGACAGGGAGTGACACTGAAGCTTTCTTT. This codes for CASSFLTGSDTEAFF.

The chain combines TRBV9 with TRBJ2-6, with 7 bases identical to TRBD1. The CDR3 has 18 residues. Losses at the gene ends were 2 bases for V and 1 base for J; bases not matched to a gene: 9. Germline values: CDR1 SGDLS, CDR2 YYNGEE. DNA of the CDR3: TGTGCCAGCAGCGTCACCCAGGGGGATAGATCTGGGGCCAACGTCCTGACTTTC. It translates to CASSVTQGDRSGANVLTF.

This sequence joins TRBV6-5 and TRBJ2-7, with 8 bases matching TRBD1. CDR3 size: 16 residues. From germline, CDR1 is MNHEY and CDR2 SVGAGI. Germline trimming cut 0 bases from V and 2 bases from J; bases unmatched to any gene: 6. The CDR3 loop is CASSYSKGQVPYEQYF. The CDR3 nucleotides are TGTGCCAGCAGTTACTCGAAGGGACAGGTACCCTACGAGCAGTACTTC.

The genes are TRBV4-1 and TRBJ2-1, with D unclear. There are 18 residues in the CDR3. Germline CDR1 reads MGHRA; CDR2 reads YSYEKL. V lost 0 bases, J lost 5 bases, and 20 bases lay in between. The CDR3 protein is CASSQDQSHNPFHNEQFF. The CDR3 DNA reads TGCGCCAGCAGCCAAGATCAAAGTCACAACCCCTTCCACAATGAGCAGTTCTTC.

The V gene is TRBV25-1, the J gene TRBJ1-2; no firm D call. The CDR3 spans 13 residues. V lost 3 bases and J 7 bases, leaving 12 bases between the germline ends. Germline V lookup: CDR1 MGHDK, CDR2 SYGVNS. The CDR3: CASSEKGRAGYTF. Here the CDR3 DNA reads TGTGCCAGCAGTGAGAAAGGGCGAGCTGGCTACACCTTC.

The CDR3 sequence is CASSVAQAGGSDTQYF. In nucleotides, the CDR3 is TGTGCCAGCAGCGTAGCACAAGCGGGGGGCTCGGATACGCAGTATTTT. V and J are TRBV9 and TRBJ2-3; 9 bases agree with TRBD2. The CDR3 loop spans 16 amino acids. Germline CDR1 and CDR2: SGDLS and YYNGEE. The trim removed 0 bases at V and 6 bases at J, leaving 8 bases unmatched.

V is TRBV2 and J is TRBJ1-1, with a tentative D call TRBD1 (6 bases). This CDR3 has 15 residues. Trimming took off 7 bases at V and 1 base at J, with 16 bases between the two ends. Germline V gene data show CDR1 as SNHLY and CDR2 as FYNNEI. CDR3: CASTTRGHPNTEAFF. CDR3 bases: TGTGCCAGCACTACTCGGGGACACCCGAACACTGAAGCTTTCTTT.

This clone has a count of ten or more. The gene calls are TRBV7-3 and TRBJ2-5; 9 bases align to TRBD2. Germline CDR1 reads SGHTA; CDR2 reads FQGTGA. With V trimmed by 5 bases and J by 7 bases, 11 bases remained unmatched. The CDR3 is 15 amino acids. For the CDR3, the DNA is TGTGCCAGCAGCCCCAAGGCTAGCGGGGTAGGGACCCAGTACTTC. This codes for CASSPKASGVGTQYF.

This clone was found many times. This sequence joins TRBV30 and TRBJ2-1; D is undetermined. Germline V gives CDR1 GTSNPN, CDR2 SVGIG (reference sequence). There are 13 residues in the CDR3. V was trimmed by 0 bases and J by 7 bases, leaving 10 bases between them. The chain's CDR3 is CAWSVQVENEQFF. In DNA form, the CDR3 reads TGTGCCTGGAGTGTACAAGTAGAGAATGAGCAGTTCTTC.

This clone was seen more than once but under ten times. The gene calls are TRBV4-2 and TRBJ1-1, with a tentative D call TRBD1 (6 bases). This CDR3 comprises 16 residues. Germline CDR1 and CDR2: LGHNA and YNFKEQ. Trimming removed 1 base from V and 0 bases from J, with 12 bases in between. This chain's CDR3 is CASSQGGAGLNTEAFF. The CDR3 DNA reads TGTGCCAGCAGCCAAGGGGGGGCAGGGTTGAACACTGAAGCTTTCTTT.

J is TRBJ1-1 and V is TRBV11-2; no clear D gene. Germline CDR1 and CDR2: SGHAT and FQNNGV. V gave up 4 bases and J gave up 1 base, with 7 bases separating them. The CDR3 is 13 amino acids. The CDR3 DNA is TGTGCCAGCAGCTCCCAACAGAACACTGAAGCTTTCTTT. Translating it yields CASSSQQNTEAFF.

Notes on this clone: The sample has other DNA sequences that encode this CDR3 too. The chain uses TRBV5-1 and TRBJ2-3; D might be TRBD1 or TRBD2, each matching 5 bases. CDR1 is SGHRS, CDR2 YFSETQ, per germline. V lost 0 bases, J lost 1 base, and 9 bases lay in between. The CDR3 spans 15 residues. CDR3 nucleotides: TGCGCCAGCAGCTTGGATGGGGGTGGCACAGATACGCAGTATTTT. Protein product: CASSLDGGGTDTQYF. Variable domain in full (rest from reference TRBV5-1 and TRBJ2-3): KAGVTQTPRYLIKTRGQQVTLSCSPISGHRSVSWYQQTPGQGLQFLFEYFSETQRNKGNFPGRFSGRQFSNSRSEMNVSTLELGDSALYLCASSLDGGGTDTQYFGPGTRLTVL.

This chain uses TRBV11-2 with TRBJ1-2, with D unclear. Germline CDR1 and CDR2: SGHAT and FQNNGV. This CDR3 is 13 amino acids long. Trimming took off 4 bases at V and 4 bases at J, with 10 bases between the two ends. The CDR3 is CASSSGPSYGYTF. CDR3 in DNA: TGTGCCAGCAGCTCCGGACCGAGCTATGGCTACACCTTC.

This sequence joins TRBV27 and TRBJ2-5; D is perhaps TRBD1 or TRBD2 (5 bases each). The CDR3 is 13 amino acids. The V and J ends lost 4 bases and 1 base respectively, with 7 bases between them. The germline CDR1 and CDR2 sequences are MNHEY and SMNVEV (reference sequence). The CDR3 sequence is CASSWGTQETQYF. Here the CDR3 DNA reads TGTGCCAGCAGTTGGGGGACCCAAGAGACCCAGTACTTC.

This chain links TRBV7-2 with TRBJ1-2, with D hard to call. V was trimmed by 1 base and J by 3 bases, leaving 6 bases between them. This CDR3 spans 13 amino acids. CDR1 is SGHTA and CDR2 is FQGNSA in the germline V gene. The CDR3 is CASSLVNDYGYTF. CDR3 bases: TGTGCCAGCAGCTTAGTCAATGACTATGGCTACACCTTC.

The CDR3 DNA reads TGTGCCAGCAGTGGTGGCAGGGGGCAAAACGAGCAGTACTTC. Amino acids: CASSGGRGQNEQYF. The chain uses TRBV6-1 and TRBJ2-7; 8 nucleotides agree with TRBD1. Germline loops: CDR1 MNHNS, CDR2 SASEGT. The CDR3 sequence is 14 residues long. V trimming: 4 bases; J trimming: 5 bases; junction bases outside the gene matches: 7.